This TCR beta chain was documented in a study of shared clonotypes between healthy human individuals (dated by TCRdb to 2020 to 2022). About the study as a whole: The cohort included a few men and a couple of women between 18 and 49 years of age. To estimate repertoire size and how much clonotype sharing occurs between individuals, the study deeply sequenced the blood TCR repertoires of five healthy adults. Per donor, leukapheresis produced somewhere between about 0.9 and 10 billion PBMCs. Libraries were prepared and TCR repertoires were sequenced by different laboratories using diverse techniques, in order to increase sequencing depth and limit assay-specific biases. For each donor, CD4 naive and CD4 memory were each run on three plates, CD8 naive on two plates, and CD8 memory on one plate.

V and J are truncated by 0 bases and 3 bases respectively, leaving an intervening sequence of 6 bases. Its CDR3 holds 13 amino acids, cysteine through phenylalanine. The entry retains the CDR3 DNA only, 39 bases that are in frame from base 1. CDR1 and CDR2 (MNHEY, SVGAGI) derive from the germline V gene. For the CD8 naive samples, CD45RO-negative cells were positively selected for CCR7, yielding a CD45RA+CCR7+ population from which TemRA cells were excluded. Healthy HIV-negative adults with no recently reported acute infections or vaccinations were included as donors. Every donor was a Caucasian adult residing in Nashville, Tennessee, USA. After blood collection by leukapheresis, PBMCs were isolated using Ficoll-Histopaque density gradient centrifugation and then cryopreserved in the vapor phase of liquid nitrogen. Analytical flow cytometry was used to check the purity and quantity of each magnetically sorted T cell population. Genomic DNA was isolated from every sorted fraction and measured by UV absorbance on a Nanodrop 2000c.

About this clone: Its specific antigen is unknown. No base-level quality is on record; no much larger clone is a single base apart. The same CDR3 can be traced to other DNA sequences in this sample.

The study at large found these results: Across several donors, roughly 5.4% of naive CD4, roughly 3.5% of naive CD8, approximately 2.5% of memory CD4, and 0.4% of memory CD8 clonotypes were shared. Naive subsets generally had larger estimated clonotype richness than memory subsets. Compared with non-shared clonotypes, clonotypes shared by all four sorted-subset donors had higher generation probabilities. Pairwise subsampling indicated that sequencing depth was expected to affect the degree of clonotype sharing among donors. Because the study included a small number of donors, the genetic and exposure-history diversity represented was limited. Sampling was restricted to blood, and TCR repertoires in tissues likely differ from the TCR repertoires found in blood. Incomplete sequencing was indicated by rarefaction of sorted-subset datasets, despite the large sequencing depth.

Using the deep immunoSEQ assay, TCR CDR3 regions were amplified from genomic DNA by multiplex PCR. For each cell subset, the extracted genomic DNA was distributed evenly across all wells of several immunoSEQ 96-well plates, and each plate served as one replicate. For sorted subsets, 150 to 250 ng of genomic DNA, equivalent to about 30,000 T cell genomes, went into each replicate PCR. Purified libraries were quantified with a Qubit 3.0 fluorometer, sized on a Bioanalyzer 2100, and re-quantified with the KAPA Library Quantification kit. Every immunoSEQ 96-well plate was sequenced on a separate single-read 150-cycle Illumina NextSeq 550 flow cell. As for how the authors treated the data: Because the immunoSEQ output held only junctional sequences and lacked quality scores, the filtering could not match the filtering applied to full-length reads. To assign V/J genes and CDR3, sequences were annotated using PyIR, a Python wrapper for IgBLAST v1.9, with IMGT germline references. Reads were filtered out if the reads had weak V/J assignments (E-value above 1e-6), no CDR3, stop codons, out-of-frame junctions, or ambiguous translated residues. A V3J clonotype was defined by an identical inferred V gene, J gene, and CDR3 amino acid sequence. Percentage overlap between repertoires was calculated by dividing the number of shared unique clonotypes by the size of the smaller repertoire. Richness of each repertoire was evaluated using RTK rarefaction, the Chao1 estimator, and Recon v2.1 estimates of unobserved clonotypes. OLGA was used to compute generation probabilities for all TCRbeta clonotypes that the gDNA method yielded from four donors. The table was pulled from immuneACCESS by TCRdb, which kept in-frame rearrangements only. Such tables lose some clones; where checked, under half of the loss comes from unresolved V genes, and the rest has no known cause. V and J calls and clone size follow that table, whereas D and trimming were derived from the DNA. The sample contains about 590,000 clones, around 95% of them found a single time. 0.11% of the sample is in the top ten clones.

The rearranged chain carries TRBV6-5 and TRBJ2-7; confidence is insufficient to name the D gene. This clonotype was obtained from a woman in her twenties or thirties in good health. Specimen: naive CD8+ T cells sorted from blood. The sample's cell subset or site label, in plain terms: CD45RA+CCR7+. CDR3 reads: CASSYSTGYEQYF. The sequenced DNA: TGTGCCAGCAGTTACTCGACGGGCTACGAGCAGTACTTC.